Presented here are 27 T cell receptor beta chains from one specimen sequenced in a study of blood T cells in healthy people across ages. The authors ran a second PCR of roughly 7 to 11 cycles using a sample-barcoded 5' primer and a J-beta primer mix. TCRdb reprocessed the 5' RACE reads with MiXCR, giving one entry per CDR3 protein. The data contain hundreds of thousands of distinct CDR3 sequences, around 48% of them singletons. The sequenced sample consisted of blood. These TCRs come from a man under 40 in good health.

This chain uses TRBV5-1 with TRBJ2-7; D perhaps matches TRBD2 (5 bases). The V end was cut by 1 base, the J end by 7 bases, with 18 bases between. Germline lookup yields CDR1 SGHRS and CDR2 YFSETQ. CDR3 length equals 15 residues. The CDR3 DNA follows: TGCGCCAGCAGCTTGACACGAGCGGCCTACAATGAGCAGTACTTC. This encodes CASSLTRAAYNEQYF.

This clonotype was observed a handful of times. The rearrangement uses TRBV7-2 and TRBJ2-1; 12 bases align to TRBD2. This CDR3 has 16 residues. The V gene's germline CDR1 is SGHTA and CDR2 FQGNSA. The V gene end was trimmed by 2 bases and the J gene end by 7 bases; junction bases not matched to a gene: 6. CDR3 DNA: TGTGCCAGCAGCTTAACCGCTAGCGGGGGGGGGAATGAGCAGTTCTTC. Amino acid sequence: CASSLTASGGGNEQFF.

The count of this clonotype is one. This chain uses TRBV18 with TRBJ2-3; D is undetermined. The CDR3 has 15 residues. V was shortened by 0 bases and J by 4 bases, with 11 bases between the two germline ends. Germline CDR1 KGHSH, CDR2 LQKENI. The CDR3 DNA reads TGTGCCAGCTCACCACCGGTGGCGGCCCCAGATACGCAGTATTTT. This translates into CASSPPVAAPDTQYF.

As for this clonotype: At one end the junction does not follow the germline gene, possibly because of a read error. The gene calls are TRBV10-3 and TRBJ2-7; 7 nucleotides line up with TRBD1. The germline gives CDR1 ENHRY, CDR2 SYGVKD. There are 13 residues in the CDR3. The CDR3 DNA reads as TGTGTCATCAGTGAGTCGGACAGGTACGAGCAGTACTTC. Amino acid sequence: CVISESDRYEQYF.

This clonotype occurred a few times. This chain uses TRBV28 with TRBJ2-5; D gene ambiguous. Trimming pared 6 bases from V and 2 bases from J, leaving 13 bases between. This CDR3 has 14 amino acids. CDR1 MDHEN and CDR2 SYDVKM come from the germline V gene. As DNA, the CDR3 is TGTGCCAGCAGAACTCCCATGGGTCAAGAGACCCAGTACTTC. Protein: CASRTPMGQETQYF.

This clonotype was counted ten times or more. CDR3 amino acids: CASSWTSTDTQYF. DNA of the CDR3: TGTGCCAGCAGCTGGACAAGCACAGATACGCAGTATTTT. The J gene is TRBJ2-3, the V gene TRBV7-2; weak D call: TRBD1 (5 bases). Trimming pared 4 bases from V and 0 bases from J, leaving 5 bases between. Germline values: CDR1 SGHTA, CDR2 FQGNSA. This CDR3 spans 13 amino acids. Filled out from reference TRBV7-2 and TRBJ2-3, the complete variable domain reads GAGVSQSPSNKVTEKGKDVELRCDPISGHTALYWYRQSLGQGLEFLIYFQGNSAPDKSGLPSDRFSAERTGGSVSTLTIQRTQQEDSAVYLCASSWTSTDTQYFGPGTRLTVL.

In the case of this clonotype: A junction boundary mismatches the germline segment, possibly from a read error. The rearrangement links TRBV12-3 or TRBV12-4 to TRBJ1-5; 7 bases line up with TRBD1. This CDR3 region has 14 residues. In nucleotides, the CDR3 is TGTGCCTGCAGGGGACAGATCGGCAATCAGCCCCAGCATTTT. Translating it yields CACRGQIGNQPQHF.

In its sample, this clonotype was seen a few times. The rearrangement joins TRBV3-1 to TRBJ2-1, with 11 bases lining up with TRBD2. The junction had 12 bases not matched to a gene; V was cut back by 1 base and J by 10 bases. Per the germline V gene, CDR1 is LGHDT and CDR2 is YNNKEL (reference sequence). The CDR3 is 17 amino acids. CDR3 nucleotides: TGTGCCAGCAGCCAAGTCCAACTAGCGGGGGCCTTGGAGGAGCAGTTCTTC. It specifies CASSQVQLAGALEEQFF.

V usage is TRBV10-3 and J usage is TRBJ1-1; 7 positions match TRBD1. V dropped 7 bases and J dropped 4; count of bases not matched to a gene: 3. From germline, CDR1 is ENHRY and CDR2 SYGVKD. This CDR3 is built from 12 residues. The CDR3 DNA sequence: TGTGCCATCAAGCAGGGGGGCACTGAAGCTTTCTTT. It codes for CAIKQGGTEAFF.

The chain has TRBV6-1 and TRBJ2-7, with 8 nucleotides matching TRBD2. Germline CDR1 reads MNHNS; CDR2 reads SASEGT. The CDR3 sequence is 15 residues long. The J segment lost 5 bases and the V segment lost 5 bases, leaving 11 bases of the junction unmatched. Here the CDR3 DNA reads TGTGCCAGCAGTCGAGGGACTAGGGACCAGGACGAGCAGTACTTC. Amino acid sequence: CASSRGTRDQDEQYF.

The chain employs TRBV29-1 and TRBJ2-2; D not certain. The ends were cut back, 4 bases at V and 1 base at J, with 4 bases in the middle. The CDR3 has 12 residues. The germline CDR1 and CDR2 sequences are SQVTM and ANQGSEA. The CDR3 sequence: CSVGQNTGELFF. In nucleotides, the CDR3 is TGCAGCGTTGGACAGAACACCGGGGAGCTGTTTTTT.

The V call is TRBV5-1, the J call TRBJ2-1; 8 bases match TRBD2. The germline CDR1 and CDR2 sequences are SGHRS and YFSETQ. V gave up 2 bases and J gave up 1 base; unmatched junction bases: 2. The CDR3 sequence is 15 residues long. The CDR3 region is CASSFSGDSYNEQFF. In DNA form, the CDR3 reads TGCGCCAGCAGCTTTAGCGGGGATTCCTACAATGAGCAGTTCTTC.

Only a few counts were recorded for this clonotype. V gene TRBV20-1 combines with J gene TRBJ2-7; D not certain. The CDR3 sequence is 14 residues long. Per the germline V gene, CDR1 is DFQATT and CDR2 is SNEGSKA (reference sequence). Trimming shortened V by 0 bases and J by 6 bases, and 15 bases separated the two germline ends. The CDR3 nucleotides read TGCAGTGCTAGAGATAAGGCTTCCTTGGTCGAGCAGTACTTC. It encodes CSARDKASLVEQYF.

The chain carries TRBV24-1 and TRBJ2-5, with 7 positions matching TRBD1. CDR1 and CDR2 (germline): KGHDR, SFDVKD. V was clipped by 8 bases and J by 5 bases; unmatched bases: 7. There are 13 residues in the CDR3. CDR3 in amino acids: CATMGAGGETQYF. Written as DNA, the CDR3 is TGTGCCACCATGGGGGCAGGGGGTGAGACCCAGTACTTC.

The sample holds a few counts of this clonotype. The genes are TRBV3-1 and TRBJ2-3; 8 bases are shared with TRBD2. V lost 5 bases and J lost 4; bases outside the gene matches: 2. In germline, CDR1 is LGHDT, CDR2 YNNKEL (reference sequence). The CDR3 runs 13 residues. The CDR3 reads CASSSGGADTQYF. CDR3 DNA: TGTGCCAGCAGCTCGGGGGGGGCAGATACGCAGTATTTT.

The V gene is TRBV20-1, the J gene TRBJ2-1; 7 nucleotides agree with TRBD1. Germline loops: CDR1 DFQATT, CDR2 SNEGSKA (reference sequence). This CDR3 contains 16 residues. V trimming: 5 bases; J trimming: 2 bases; junction bases outside the gene matches: 12. The DNA for the CDR3 is TGCAGTGCTCCCACCCCGACAGGGTCCGCCTACAATGAGCAGTTCTTC. This encodes CSAPTPTGSAYNEQFF.

V and J are TRBV28 and TRBJ2-7; 11 bases match TRBD2. The CDR3 totals 15 residues. Trimming removed 9 bases from V and 3 bases from J; junction bases left unmatched: 10. The germline gives CDR1 MDHEN, CDR2 SYDVKM. The CDR3 loop reads CASTSGTSGFYEQYF. CDR3 in DNA: TGTGCCAGTACATCCGGGACTAGCGGATTCTACGAGCAGTACTTC.

The chain couples TRBV28 to TRBJ1-5; 7 bases align to TRBD1. Trimming removed 10 bases from V and 0 bases from J; junction bases left unmatched: 12. Germline-derived CDR1 and CDR2 are MDHEN and SYDVKM. CDR3 length: 16 residues. The CDR3 protein is CATKDGQDFSNQPQHF. The CDR3, as DNA: TGTGCCACCAAGGATGGACAGGACTTTAGCAATCAGCCCCAGCATTTT.

The sample holds a few counts of this clonotype. The rearrangement uses TRBV5-5 and TRBJ2-1; D is possibly TRBD1 (6 bases). Germline CDR1 reads SGHKS; CDR2 reads YYEKEE (reference sequence). The CDR3 contains 16 residues. V lost 4 bases and J 2 bases, leaving 16 bases between the germline ends. The CDR3 sequence: CASSHGAGEPYNEQFF. The CDR3 DNA follows: TGTGCCAGCAGCCATGGGGCAGGGGAGCCCTACAATGAGCAGTTCTTC.

This clonotype has more than one count but fewer than ten. The V and J genes are TRBV28 and TRBJ2-1; TRBD1 or TRBD2 may be the D gene (5 bases each). Germline values: CDR1 MDHEN, CDR2 SYDVKM. The CDR3 consists of 15 residues. V gave up 2 bases and J gave up 9 bases, with 17 bases separating them. Written as DNA, the CDR3 is TGTGCCAGCAGTTTACCGGGGCCGACTCAGGGTGAGCAGTTCTTC. Its protein is CASSLPGPTQGEQFF.

A few counts support this clonotype. The chain combines TRBV7-3 with TRBJ1-1; D is possibly TRBD1 (6 bases). Trimming cost V 0 bases and J 1 base, with 9 bases left between them. The CDR3 runs to 15 residues. Per the germline V gene, CDR1 is SGHTA and CDR2 is FQGTGA. The DNA of the CDR3 is TGTGCCAGCAGCTTAACCGGACAGACGAACACTGAAGCTTTCTTT. This gives the protein CASSLTGQTNTEAFF.

The chain is built from TRBV18 and TRBJ1-1; D gene uncertain. The germline CDR1 and CDR2 sequences are KGHSH and LQKENI. The CDR3 runs 13 residues. The germline V and J ends were trimmed by 3 bases and 5 bases, with 10 bases remaining between them. CDR3 sequence reads: CASSPETLTEAFF. The CDR3 DNA is TGTGCCAGCTCACCGGAGACACTAACTGAAGCTTTCTTT.

Of note for this clonotype: A much larger clone sits a single nucleotide away, making a read error possible. CDR3 amino acids: CASSPVQEDYGYTF. The CDR3 DNA is TGCGCCAGCAGCCCGGTACAGGAGGACTATGGCTACACCTTC. The chain recombines TRBV5-1 with TRBJ1-2; tentatively, D is TRBD1 (5 bases). CDR1 and CDR2 (germline): SGHRS, YFSETQ. CDR3 length: 14 residues. V lost 4 bases to trimming and J lost 3 bases, with 13 bases between them.

This chain links TRBV20-1 with TRBJ1-2; tentative D call: TRBD1 (5 bases). CDR1 is DFQATT and CDR2 is SNEGSKA in the germline V gene (reference sequence). This CDR3 has 15 amino acids. Trimming removed 0 bases at V and 2 bases at J, with 13 bases between. CDR3 region: CSARDPTEPNYGYTF. CDR3 nucleotides: TGCAGTGCTAGAGATCCGACAGAGCCGAACTATGGCTACACCTTC.

The chain couples TRBV9 to TRBJ2-5; D possibly uses TRBD1 or TRBD2 (5 bases each). This CDR3 spans 14 amino acids. The V gene lost 4 bases and the J gene lost 2 bases, with 12 bases spanning the gap. Germline CDR1 reads SGDLS; CDR2 reads YYNGEE. CDR3 sequence reads: CASSPNWGQETQYF. CDR3 in DNA: TGTGCCAGCAGCCCAAACTGGGGGCAAGAGACCCAGTACTTC.

This clonotype was counted a few times. This chain uses TRBV20-1 with TRBJ2-3, with TRBD2 identical over 9 bases. V shed 6 bases, J shed 4 bases, and the junction held 11 bases outside the gene matches. The CDR3 is 15 amino acids. The germline V gene has CDR1 DFQATT and CDR2 SNEGSKA (reference sequence). The CDR3 DNA sequence: TGCAGTGCCCCACCCCCCCTAGCGGGGTCAGATACGCAGTATTTT. Translated, it gives CSAPPPLAGSDTQYF.

This clonotype was observed a single time. The chain links TRBV28 to TRBJ1-5, with no clear D. The CDR3 is made up of 13 amino acids. Germline-derived CDR1 and CDR2 are MDHEN and SYDVKM. Between the trimmed V and J ends, which lost 3 bases and 6 bases, there was a span of 9 bases. Here the CDR3 DNA reads TGTGCCAGCAGTTTCAAGGGAATTCAGCCCCAGCATTTT. Translated, it gives CASSFKGIQPQHF.